The 16 T cell receptor beta chains below were found in one sample sequenced in a study of glioma-infiltrating T cells. Amplification of TCR alpha and beta CDR3 regions from RNA used iRepertoire nested multiplex PCR. TCRdb ran MiXCR on the multiplex PCR reads and lists one entry per CDR3 protein. The table has approximately 130,000 distinct CDR3 sequences, 24% seen once. Sequenced: glioma tissue, nonneoplastic brain tissue, or PBMCs (not recorded which). All receptors derive from a human donor with low-grade glioma or glioblastoma, undergoing nonglioma brain surgery, or in good health (not recorded which).

Worth noting for this clonotype: A much larger clone lies a single base off, so this may be a read error. The rearrangement links TRBV6-1 to TRBJ2-1; 7 nucleotides match TRBD1. Germline CDR1 and CDR2: MNHNS and SASEGT. The CDR3 totals 15 residues. CDR3: CASSFTGDPYNDQFF. The CDR3 DNA reads TGTGCCAGCAGCTTTACAGGGGACCCATACAATGATCAGTTCTTC.

As regards this clonotype: Since a much larger clone is just one base distant, this may be a read error. The CDR3: CASSFRAGASVLTF. The CDR3 DNA is TGTGCCAGCAGTTTTAGGGCTGGGGCCAGCGTCCTGACTTTC. The chain uses TRBV12-3 or TRBV12-4 and TRBJ2-6, with TRBD1 as a possible D gene (5 bases). This CDR3 spans 14 amino acids.

A few counts support this clonotype. The chain is built from TRBV29-1 and TRBJ2-1; D ambiguous. Germline V CDR1 and CDR2: SQVTM, ANQGSEA. The length of the CDR3 is 13 residues. The V end lost 7 bases, the J end lost 8 bases, and 18 bases lay between the germline ends. This CDR3 is CSGPTGIGDEQFF. For the CDR3, the DNA is TGCAGCGGCCCTACTGGGATTGGGGATGAGCAGTTCTTC.

The J gene is TRBJ1-1, the V gene TRBV12-3 or TRBV12-4, with TRBD1 matching 10 bases. V lost 3 bases to trimming and J lost 6 bases; unmatched junction nucleotides: 1. The CDR3 is made up of 13 amino acids. In DNA form, the CDR3 reads TGTGCCAGCAGTTTCGGGACAGGGGCTGAAGCTTTCTTT. Protein: CASSFGTGAEAFF.

This clonotype has ten or more counts. This sequence joins TRBV6-6 and TRBJ1-5, with D possibly matching TRBD1 (5 bases). The CDR3 extends over 12 amino acids. Germline CDR1 MNHNY, CDR2 SVGAGI (reference sequence). Trimming pared 2 bases from V and 10 bases from J, leaving 9 bases between. In DNA form, the CDR3 reads TGTGCCAGCAGTTACCTGGACACACCCCAGCATTTT. Protein: CASSYLDTPQHF.

This clonotype was detected ten times or more. This sequence joins TRBV28 and TRBJ2-1; 14 bases map to TRBD2. This CDR3 spans 14 amino acids. Germline CDR1 is MDHEN and CDR2 is SYDVKM. After removal of 11 bases from V and 11 bases from J, the junction contained 11 bases not matched to a gene. The CDR3 nucleotides read TGTGCCGGTGGACTAGCGGGGGGAGGGGGAAAGCAGTTCTTC. Translating gives CAGGLAGGGGKQFF.

This clonotype was counted at least ten times. The J gene is TRBJ2-1, the V gene TRBV14; D is unresolved. In germline, CDR1 is SGHDN, CDR2 FVKESK. CDR3 length equals 14 residues. V was trimmed by 4 bases and J by 2 bases, leaving 9 bases between them. The CDR3 bases are TGTGCCAGCAGCCCCAGGAAGCCCTACAATGAGCAGTTCTTC. It is translated as CASSPRKPYNEQFF.

The chain recombines TRBV19 with TRBJ2-1; D is undetermined. Trimming removed 3 bases from V and 8 bases from J, with 8 bases in between. Looked up from germline, CDR1 is LNHDA and CDR2 is SQIVND (reference sequence). The CDR3 totals 12 residues. The CDR3 protein is CASSIGLHEQFF. For the CDR3, the DNA is TGTGCCAGTAGTATCGGGCTCCATGAGCAGTTCTTC.

The rearrangement joins TRBV3-1 to TRBJ2-1; 7 bases line up with TRBD1. Near its end, the DNA agrees better with TRBJ1-2, so the J call may be wrong. CDR1 is LGHDT, CDR2 YNNKEL, per germline (reference sequence). The CDR3 runs to 15 residues. CDR3 nucleotides: TGTGCCAGCAGCCAAATCGGGACAGCTAACTATGGCTACACCTTC. Protein sequence: CASSQIGTANYGYTF.

The chain joins TRBV7-6 to TRBJ1-4; a possible D gene is TRBD1 (5 bases). Germline CDR1 reads SGHVS; CDR2 reads FNYEAQ. V was trimmed by 3 bases and J by 1 base, leaving 18 bases between them. This CDR3 region has 18 residues. In DNA form, the CDR3 reads TGTGCCAGCAGCTTCGGGCCCGGGGGGGATCAAACTAATGAAAAACTGTTTTTT. It specifies CASSFGPGGDQTNEKLFF.

This clonotype was counted ten times or more. The chain links TRBV6-1 to TRBJ2-5; unclear D gene. V dropped 8 bases and J dropped 2 bases, with 6 bases sitting between them. The CDR3 loop spans 11 amino acids. Germline assignment: CDR1 MNHNS and CDR2 SASEGT. CDR3 residues: CASSRQETQYF. DNA of the CDR3: TGTGCCAGCTCACGTCAAGAGACCCAGTACTTC.

CDR3 DNA sequence: TGTGCCAGCAGCCATTACAGAGTATTACAAGAGACCCAGTACTTC. Protein product: CASSHYRVLQETQYF. The rearrangement joins TRBV12-3 or TRBV12-4 to TRBJ2-5; no clear D. The V gene lost 6 bases and the J gene lost 2 bases, with 16 bases spanning the gap. The CDR3 is made up of 15 amino acids.

Comment on this clonotype: This could be a read error, since a much larger clone is one nucleotide away. The chain couples TRBV6-6 to TRBJ2-1; unclear D gene. Deletions cut 6 bases from V and 7 bases from J, with 7 bases between. The CDR3 loop spans 11 amino acids. The germline gives CDR1 MNHNY, CDR2 SVGAGI (reference sequence). The CDR3 is CASSDGNEQFF. The CDR3 nucleotides are TGTGCCAGCAGCGACGGGAATGAGCAGTTCTTC.

The V and J genes are TRBV6-4 and TRBJ2-2; D not certain. Deletions cut 9 bases from V and 7 bases from J, with 18 bases between. The CDR3 is 14 amino acids. Germline CDR1 reads MRHNA; CDR2 reads SNTAGT. CDR3 nucleotides: TGTGCCAGAAGTTTCGGGTGGGTCGGCGGGGAGCTGTTTTTT. This sequence encodes CARSFGWVGGELFF.

The rearrangement links TRBV7-6 to TRBJ2-3, with 11 bases lining up with TRBD1. The CDR3 covers 15 residues. The junction had 6 bases not matched to a gene; V was cut back by 4 bases and J by 6 bases. Germline values: CDR1 SGHVS, CDR2 FNYEAQ. CDR3 DNA sequence: TGTGCCAGCAGCTCACGGACAGGGGGCGTCGATACGCAGTATTTT. It encodes CASSSRTGGVDTQYF.

This clonotype appeared many times. This rearrangement joins TRBV6-6 to TRBJ1-2; TRBD1 aligns across 7 bases. This CDR3 comprises 14 residues. Germline V gene sequence: CDR1 MNHNY, CDR2 SVGAGI (reference sequence). Trimming took 2 bases from V and 4 from J; bases not matched to a gene: 4. The CDR3 loop is CASSYTGVTYGYTF. DNA for the CDR3: TGTGCCAGCAGTTACACAGGGGTTACCTATGGCTACACCTTC.